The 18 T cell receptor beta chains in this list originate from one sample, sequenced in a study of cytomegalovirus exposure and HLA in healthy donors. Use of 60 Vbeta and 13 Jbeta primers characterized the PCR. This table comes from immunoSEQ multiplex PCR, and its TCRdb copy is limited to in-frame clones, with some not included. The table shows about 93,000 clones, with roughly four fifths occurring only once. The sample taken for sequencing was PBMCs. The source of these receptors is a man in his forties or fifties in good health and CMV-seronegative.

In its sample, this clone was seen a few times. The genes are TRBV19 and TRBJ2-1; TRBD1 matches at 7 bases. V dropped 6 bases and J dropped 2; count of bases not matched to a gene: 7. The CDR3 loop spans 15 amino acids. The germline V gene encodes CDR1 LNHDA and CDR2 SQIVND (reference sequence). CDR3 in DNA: TGTGCCAGTAGCACCCTCGGGACAGCCTACAATGAGCAGTTCTTC. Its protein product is CASSTLGTAYNEQFF. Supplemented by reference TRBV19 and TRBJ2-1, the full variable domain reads DGGITQSPKYLFRKEGQNVTLSCEQNLNHDAMYWYRQDPGQGLRLIYYSQIVNDFQKGDIAEGYSVSREKKESFPLTVTSAQKNPTAFYLCASSTLGTAYNEQFFGPGTRLTVL.

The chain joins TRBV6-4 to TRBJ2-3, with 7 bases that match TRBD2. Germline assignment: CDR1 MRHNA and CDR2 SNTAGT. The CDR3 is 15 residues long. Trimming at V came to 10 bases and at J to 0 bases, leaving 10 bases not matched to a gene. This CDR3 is CATSREIASTDTQYF. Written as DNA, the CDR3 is TGTGCCACCTCGCGGGAGATTGCTAGCACAGATACGCAGTATTTT.

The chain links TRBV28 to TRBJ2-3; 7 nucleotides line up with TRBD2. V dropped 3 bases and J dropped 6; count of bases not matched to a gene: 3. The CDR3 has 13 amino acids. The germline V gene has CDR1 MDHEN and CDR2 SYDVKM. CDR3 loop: CASSFTSEDTQYF. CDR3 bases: TGTGCCAGCAGTTTTACTAGCGAGGATACGCAGTATTTT.

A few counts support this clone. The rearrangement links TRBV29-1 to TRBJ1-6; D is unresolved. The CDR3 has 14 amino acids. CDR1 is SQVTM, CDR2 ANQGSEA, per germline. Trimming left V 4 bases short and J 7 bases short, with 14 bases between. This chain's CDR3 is CSVAESSWNSPLHF. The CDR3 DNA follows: TGCAGCGTTGCTGAGTCCTCTTGGAATTCACCCCTCCACTTT.

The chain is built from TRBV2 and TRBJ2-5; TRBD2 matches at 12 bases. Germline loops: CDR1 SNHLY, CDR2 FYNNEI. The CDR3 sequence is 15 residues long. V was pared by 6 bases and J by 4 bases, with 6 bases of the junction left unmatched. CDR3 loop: CASRASLAGGETQYF. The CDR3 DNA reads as TGTGCCAGCAGGGCCTCACTAGCGGGAGGAGAGACCCAGTACTTC. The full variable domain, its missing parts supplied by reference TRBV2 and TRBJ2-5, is EPEVTQTPSHQVTQMGQEVILRCVPISNHLYFYWYRQILGQKVEFLVSFYNNEISEKSEIFDDQFSVERPDGSNFTLKIRSTKLEDSAMYFCASRASLAGGETQYFGPGTRLLVL.

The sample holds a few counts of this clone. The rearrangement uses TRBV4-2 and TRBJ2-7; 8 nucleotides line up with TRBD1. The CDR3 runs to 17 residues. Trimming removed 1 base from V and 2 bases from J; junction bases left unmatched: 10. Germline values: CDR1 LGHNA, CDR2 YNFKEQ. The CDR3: CASSQVGAGQAAYEQYF. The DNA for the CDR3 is TGTGCCAGCAGCCAAGTGGGCGCGGGACAGGCTGCCTACGAGCAGTACTTC.

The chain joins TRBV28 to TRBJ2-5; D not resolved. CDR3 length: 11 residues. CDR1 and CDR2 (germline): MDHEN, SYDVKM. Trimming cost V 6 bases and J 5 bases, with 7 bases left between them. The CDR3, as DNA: TGTGCCAGCAGCCGTCTGGAGACCCAGTACTTC. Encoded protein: CASSRLETQYF.

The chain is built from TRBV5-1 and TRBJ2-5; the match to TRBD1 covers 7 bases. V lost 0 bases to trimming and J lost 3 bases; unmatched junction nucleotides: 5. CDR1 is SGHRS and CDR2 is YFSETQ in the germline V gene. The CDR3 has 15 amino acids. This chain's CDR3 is CASSLDGRGKETQYF. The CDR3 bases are TGCGCCAGCAGCTTGGATGGCAGGGGGAAAGAGACCCAGTACTTC.

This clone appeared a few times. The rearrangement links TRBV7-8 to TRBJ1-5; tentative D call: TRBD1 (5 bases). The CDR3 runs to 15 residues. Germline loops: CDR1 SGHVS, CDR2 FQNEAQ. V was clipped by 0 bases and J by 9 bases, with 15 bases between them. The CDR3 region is CASSLAVGGGRPQHF. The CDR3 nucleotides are TGTGCCAGCAGCTTAGCGGTCGGGGGGGGACGGCCCCAGCATTTT. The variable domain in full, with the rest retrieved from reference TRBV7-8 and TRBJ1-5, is GAGVSQSPRYKVAKRGQDVALRCDPISGHVSLFWYQQALGQGPEFLTYFQNEAQLDKSGLPSDRFFAERPEGSVSTLKIQRTQQEDSAVYLCASSLAVGGGRPQHFGDGTRLSIL.

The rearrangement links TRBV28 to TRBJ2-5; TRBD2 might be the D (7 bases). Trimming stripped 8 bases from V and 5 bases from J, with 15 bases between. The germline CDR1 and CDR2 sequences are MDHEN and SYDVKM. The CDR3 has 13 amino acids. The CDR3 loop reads CASGGGGGETQYF. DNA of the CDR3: TGTGCCAGCGGGGGAGGGGGTGGGGAGACCCAGTACTTC.

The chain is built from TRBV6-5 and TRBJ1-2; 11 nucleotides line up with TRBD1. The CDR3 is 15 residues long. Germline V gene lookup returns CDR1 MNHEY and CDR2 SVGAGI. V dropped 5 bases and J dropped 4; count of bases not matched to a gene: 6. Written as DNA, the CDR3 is TGTGCCAGCAGTACAGGGACAGGGGGATCCTATGGCTACACCTTC. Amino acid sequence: CASSTGTGGSYGYTF.

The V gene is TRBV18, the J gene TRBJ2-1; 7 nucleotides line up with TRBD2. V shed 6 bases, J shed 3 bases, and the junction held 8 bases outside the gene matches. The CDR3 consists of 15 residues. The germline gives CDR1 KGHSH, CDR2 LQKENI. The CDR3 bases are TGTGCCAGCTCCCAAACTAGCGTCGACTACAATGAGCAGTTCTTC. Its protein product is CASSQTSVDYNEQFF.

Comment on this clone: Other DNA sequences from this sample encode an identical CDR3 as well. The CDR3, as DNA: TGTGCCAGCAGCTTAGCCGGGACAGGGGATGAAAAACTGTTTTTT. Its protein is CASSLAGTGDEKLFF. The chain joins TRBV7-2 to TRBJ1-4; 10 bases are a match to TRBD1. Germline lookup yields CDR1 SGHTA and CDR2 FQGNSA. V lost 0 bases to trimming and J lost 6 bases; unmatched junction nucleotides: 1. The CDR3 runs 15 residues.

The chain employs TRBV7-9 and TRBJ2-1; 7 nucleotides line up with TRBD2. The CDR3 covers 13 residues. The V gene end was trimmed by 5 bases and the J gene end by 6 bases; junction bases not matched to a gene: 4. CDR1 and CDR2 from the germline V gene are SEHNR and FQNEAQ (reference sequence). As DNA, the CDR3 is TGTGCCAGCAGCCCACGGACTAGCAATGAGCAGTTCTTC. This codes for CASSPRTSNEQFF.

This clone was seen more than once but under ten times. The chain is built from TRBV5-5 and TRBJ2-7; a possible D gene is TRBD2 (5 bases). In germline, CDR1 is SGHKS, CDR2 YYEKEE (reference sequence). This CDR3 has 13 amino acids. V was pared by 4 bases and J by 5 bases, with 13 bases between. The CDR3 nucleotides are TGTGCCAGCAGCCAACTAGTCTTTGACGAGCAGTACTTC. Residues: CASSQLVFDEQYF.

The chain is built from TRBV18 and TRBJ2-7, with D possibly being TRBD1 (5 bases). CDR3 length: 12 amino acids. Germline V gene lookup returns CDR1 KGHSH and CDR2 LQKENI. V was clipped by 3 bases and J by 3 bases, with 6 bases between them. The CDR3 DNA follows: TGTGCCAGCTCACCGACAGTCTACGAGCAGTACTTC. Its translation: CASSPTVYEQYF.

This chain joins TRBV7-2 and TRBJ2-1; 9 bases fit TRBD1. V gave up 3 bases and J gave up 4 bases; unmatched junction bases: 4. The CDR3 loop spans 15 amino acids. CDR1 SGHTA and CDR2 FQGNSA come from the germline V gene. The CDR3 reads CASSLTGTGYNEQFF. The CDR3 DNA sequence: TGTGCCAGCAGCTTGACCGGGACAGGGTACAATGAGCAGTTCTTC. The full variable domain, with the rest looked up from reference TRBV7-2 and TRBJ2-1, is GAGVSQSPSNKVTEKGKDVELRCDPISGHTALYWYRQSLGQGLEFLIYFQGNSAPDKSGLPSDRFSAERTGGSVSTLTIQRTQQEDSAVYLCASSLTGTGYNEQFFGPGTRLTVL.

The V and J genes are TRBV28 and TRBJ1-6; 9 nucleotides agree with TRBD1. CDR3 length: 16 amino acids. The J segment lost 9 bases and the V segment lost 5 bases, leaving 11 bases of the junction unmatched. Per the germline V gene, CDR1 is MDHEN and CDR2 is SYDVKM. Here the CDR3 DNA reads TGTGCCAGCAGTCCCCAACAGGGGGCCCTCGTTTCACCCCTCCACTTT. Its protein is CASSPQQGALVSPLHF.